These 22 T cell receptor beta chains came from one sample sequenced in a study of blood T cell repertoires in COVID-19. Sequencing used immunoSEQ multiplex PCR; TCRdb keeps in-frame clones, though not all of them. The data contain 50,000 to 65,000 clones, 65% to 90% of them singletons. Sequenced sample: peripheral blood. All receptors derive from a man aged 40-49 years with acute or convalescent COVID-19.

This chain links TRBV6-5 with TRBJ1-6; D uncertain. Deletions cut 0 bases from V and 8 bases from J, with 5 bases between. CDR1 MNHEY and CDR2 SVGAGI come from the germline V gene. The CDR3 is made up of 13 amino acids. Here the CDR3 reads CASSYSNYSPLHF. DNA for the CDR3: TGTGCCAGCAGTTACTCAAACTATTCACCCCTCCACTTT.

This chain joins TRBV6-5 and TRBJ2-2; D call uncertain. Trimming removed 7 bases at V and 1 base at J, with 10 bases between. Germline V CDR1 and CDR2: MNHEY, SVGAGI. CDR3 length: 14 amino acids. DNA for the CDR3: TGTGCCAGCATAACACCCATGAACACCGGGGAGCTGTTTTTT. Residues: CASITPMNTGELFF.

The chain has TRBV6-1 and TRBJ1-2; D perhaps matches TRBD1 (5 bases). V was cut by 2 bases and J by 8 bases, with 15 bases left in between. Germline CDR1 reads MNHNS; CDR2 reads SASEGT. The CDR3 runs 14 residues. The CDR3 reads CASSEIRGESGYTF. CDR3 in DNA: TGTGCCAGCAGTGAAATCCGGGGGGAGTCGGGCTACACCTTC.

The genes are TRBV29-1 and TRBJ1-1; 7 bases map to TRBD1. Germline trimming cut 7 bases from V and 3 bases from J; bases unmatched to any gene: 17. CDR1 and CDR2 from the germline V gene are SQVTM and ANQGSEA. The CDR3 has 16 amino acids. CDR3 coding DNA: TGCAGCGCCCGGAGAGGGGGCGGGATAGAGGACACTGAAGCTTTCTTT. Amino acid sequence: CSARRGGGIEDTEAFF.

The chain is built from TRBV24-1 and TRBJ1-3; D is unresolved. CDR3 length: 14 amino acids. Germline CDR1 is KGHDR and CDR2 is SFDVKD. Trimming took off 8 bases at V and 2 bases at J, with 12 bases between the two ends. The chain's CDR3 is CATTGLSTGNTIYF. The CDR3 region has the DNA TGTGCCACCACCGGGTTATCAACTGGAAACACCATATATTTT.

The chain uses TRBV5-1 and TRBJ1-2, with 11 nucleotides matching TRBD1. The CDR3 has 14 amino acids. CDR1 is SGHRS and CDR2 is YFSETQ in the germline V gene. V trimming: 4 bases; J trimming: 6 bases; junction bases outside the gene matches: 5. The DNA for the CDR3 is TGCGCCAGCAGCACTGGACAGGGGGCGGATGGCTACACCTTC. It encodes CASSTGQGADGYTF.

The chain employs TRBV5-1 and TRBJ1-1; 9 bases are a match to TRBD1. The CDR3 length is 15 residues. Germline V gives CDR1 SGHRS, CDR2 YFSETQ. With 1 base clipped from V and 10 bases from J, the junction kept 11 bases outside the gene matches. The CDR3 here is CASSLRDRAVGPAFF. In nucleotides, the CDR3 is TGCGCCAGCAGCTTGCGGGACAGGGCTGTAGGGCCAGCTTTCTTT.

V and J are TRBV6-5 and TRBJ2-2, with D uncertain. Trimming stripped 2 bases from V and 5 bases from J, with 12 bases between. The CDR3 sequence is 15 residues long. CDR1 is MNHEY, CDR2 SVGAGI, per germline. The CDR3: CASSYLSGRTGELFF. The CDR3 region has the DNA TGTGCCAGCAGTTACCTCTCAGGTCGAACCGGGGAGCTGTTTTTT.

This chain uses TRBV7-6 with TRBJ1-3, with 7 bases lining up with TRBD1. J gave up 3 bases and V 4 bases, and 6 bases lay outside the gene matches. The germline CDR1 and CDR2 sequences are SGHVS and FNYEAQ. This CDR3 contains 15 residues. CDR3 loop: CASSSSDRFGNTIYF. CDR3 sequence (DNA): TGTGCCAGCAGCTCCTCGGACAGGTTTGGAAACACCATATATTTT.

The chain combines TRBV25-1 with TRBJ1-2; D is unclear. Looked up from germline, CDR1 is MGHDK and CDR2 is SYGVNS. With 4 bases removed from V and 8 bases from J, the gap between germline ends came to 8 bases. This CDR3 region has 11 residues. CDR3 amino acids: CASSVGVGYTF. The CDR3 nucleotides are TGTGCCAGCAGTGTAGGAGTAGGCTACACCTTC.

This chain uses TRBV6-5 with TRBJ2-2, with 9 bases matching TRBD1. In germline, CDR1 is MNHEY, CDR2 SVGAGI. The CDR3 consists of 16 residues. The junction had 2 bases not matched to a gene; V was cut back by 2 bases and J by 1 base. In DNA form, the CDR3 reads TGTGCCAGCAGTTACCGGACAGGGGTGAACACCGGGGAGCTGTTTTTT. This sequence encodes CASSYRTGVNTGELFF.

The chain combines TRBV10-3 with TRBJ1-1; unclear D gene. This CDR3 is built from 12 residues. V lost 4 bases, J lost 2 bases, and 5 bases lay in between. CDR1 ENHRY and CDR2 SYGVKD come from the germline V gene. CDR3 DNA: TGTGCCATCAGTGCCCCAAACACTGAAGCTTTCTTT. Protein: CAISAPNTEAFF.

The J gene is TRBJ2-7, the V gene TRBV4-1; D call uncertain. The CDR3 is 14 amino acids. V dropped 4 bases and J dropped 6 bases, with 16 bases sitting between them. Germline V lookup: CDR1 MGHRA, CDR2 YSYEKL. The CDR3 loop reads CASSLDRVMGEQYF. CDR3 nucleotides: TGCGCCAGCAGCCTCGATCGGGTCATGGGCGAGCAGTACTTC.

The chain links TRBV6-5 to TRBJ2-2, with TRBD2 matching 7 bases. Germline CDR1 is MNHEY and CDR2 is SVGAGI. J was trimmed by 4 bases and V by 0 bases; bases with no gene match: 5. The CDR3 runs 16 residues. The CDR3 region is CASSYSGLTITGELFF. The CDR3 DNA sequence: TGTGCCAGCAGTTACTCGGGACTAACTATCACCGGGGAGCTGTTTTTT.

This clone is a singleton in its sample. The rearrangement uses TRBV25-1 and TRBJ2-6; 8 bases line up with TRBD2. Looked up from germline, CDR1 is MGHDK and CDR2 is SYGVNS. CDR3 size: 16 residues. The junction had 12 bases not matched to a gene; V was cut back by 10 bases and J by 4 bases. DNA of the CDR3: TGTGCCACCAGCCCGGGGGGGGCGACAGGGGCCAACGTCCTGACTTTC. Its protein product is CATSPGGATGANVLTF.

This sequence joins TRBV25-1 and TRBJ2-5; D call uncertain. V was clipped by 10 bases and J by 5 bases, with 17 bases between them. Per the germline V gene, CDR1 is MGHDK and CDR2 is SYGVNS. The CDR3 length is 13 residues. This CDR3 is CATEDSGWETQYF. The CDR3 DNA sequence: TGTGCCACCGAAGATTCAGGCTGGGAGACCCAGTACTTC.

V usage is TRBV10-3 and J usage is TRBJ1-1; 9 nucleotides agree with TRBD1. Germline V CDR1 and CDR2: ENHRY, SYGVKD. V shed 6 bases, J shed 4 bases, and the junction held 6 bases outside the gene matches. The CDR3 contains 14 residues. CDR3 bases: TGTGCCATCAGCCCGACAGGGGGTTCCACTGAAGCTTTCTTT. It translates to CAISPTGGSTEAFF.

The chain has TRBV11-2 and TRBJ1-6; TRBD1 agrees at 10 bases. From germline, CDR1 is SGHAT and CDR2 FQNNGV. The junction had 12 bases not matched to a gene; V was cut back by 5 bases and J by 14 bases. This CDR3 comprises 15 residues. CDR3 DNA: TGTGCCAGCAGCCCAGGACAGGGGGAATATTCGGCCCTCCACTTT. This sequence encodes CASSPGQGEYSALHF.

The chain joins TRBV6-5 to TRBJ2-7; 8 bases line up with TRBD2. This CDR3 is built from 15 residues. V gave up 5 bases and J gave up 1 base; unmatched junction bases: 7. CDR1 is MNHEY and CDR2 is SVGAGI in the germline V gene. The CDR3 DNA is TGTGCCAGCAGTCCTACTAGCGGACTTTCCTACGAGCAGTACTTC. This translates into CASSPTSGLSYEQYF.

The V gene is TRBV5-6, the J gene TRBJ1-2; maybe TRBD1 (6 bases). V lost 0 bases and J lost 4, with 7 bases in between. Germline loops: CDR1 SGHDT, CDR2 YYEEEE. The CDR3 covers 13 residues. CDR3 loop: CASSLVQGYGYTF. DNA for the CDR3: TGTGCCAGCAGCTTGGTACAGGGCTATGGCTACACCTTC.

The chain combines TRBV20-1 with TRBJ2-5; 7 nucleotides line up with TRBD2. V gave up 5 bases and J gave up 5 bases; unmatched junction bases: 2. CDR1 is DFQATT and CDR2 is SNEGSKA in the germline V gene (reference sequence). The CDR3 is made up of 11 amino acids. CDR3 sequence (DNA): TGCAGTGCTCTCGGGAGGGAGACCCAGTACTTC. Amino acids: CSALGRETQYF.

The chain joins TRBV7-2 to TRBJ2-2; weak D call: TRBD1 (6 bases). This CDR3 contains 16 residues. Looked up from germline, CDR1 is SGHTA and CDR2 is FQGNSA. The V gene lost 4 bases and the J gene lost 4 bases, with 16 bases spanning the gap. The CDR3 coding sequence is TGTGCCAGCAGCTCGACAGGTGGTGGGAGCACCGGGGAGCTGTTTTTT. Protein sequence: CASSSTGGGSTGELFF.